These T cell receptor beta chains were read from a single sample in a study of blood T cells in healthy people across ages. One entry per CDR3 protein results from TCRdb running MiXCR on the 5' RACE reads. The repertoire has hundreds of thousands of distinct CDR3 sequences, about a fifth of them found once; the top ten carry about 22%. The sequenced material came from blood. All receptors come from a man between 65 and 85 years old in good health. Both conserved end residues are part of each CDR3. The D gene is left open where the match is weak. Not every row has a clone size; where given, it reads once, few, many or a size class.

d_call: TRBD2
v_call: TRBV6-6
j_call: TRBJ2-1
clone_size: NA
cdr3_nt: TGTGCCAGCACCCCTAGCGGCAACAATGAGCAGTTCTTC
cdr3_aa: CASTPSGNNEQFF

d_call: NA
v_call: TRBV25-1
j_call: TRBJ2-5
clone_size: NA
cdr3_nt: TGTGCCAGCACCCCAGGGCAGGATGAGGAGACCCAGTACTTC
cdr3_aa: CASTPGQDEETQYF

d_call: NA
v_call: TRBV6-5
j_call: TRBJ2-2
clone_size: once
cdr3_nt: TGTGCCAGCAGCACAGGACAGAGAGACACCGGGGAGCTGTTTTTT
cdr3_aa: CASSTGQRDTGELFF

d_call: TRBD1
v_call: TRBV12-3/TRBV12-4
j_call: TRBJ1-5
clone_size: NA
cdr3_nt: TGTGCCAGCAGTTGGGGGACAGGGGGAGGAAGTCAGCCCCAGCATTTT
cdr3_aa: CASSWGTGGGSQPQHF

d_call: TRBD2
v_call: TRBV7-7
j_call: TRBJ2-5
clone_size: NA
cdr3_nt: TGTGCCAGCAGCGTAGCGGGCCGTCGGGAGACCCAGTACTTC
cdr3_aa: CASSVAGRRETQYF

d_call: TRBD1
v_call: TRBV5-6
j_call: TRBJ2-2
clone_size: few
cdr3_nt: TGTGCCAGCAGCCTCGACAGGGGGCTGAGTGGCACCGGGGAGCTGTTTTTT
cdr3_aa: CASSLDRGLSGTGELFF

d_call: NA
v_call: TRBV12-3/TRBV12-4
j_call: TRBJ2-5
clone_size: NA
cdr3_nt: TGTGCCAGCAGTCCCGGCGGGTTGGGAGAGACCCAGTACTTC
cdr3_aa: CASSPGGLGETQYF

d_call: NA
v_call: TRBV10-2
j_call: TRBJ1-1
clone_size: NA
cdr3_nt: TGCGCCAGCAACCGGCAGGGCCTGAACACTGAAGCTTTCTTT
cdr3_aa: CASNRQGLNTEAFF

d_call: NA
v_call: TRBV7-9
j_call: TRBJ2-1
clone_size: few
cdr3_nt: TGTGCCAGCAGCTCGTCCTACAACAATGAGCAGTTCTTC
cdr3_aa: CASSSSYNNEQFF

d_call: NA
v_call: TRBV30
j_call: TRBJ2-1
clone_size: few
cdr3_nt: TGTGCCTGGGGGTTAGGGGGGCCCGGCTCCTACAATGAGCAGTTCTTC
cdr3_aa: CAWGLGGPGSYNEQFF

d_call: TRBD1
v_call: TRBV9
j_call: TRBJ2-2
clone_size: few
cdr3_nt: TGTGCCAGCAGCCCAGGGGGCAGCACCGGGGAGCTGTTTTTT
cdr3_aa: CASSPGGSTGELFF

d_call: TRBD1
v_call: TRBV7-2
j_call: TRBJ1-2
clone_size: many
cdr3_nt: TGTGCCAGCAGCTACGGACAGGGAACTAACTATGGCTACACCTTC
cdr3_aa: CASSYGQGTNYGYTF

d_call: NA
v_call: TRBV25-1
j_call: TRBJ2-3
clone_size: once
cdr3_nt: TGTGCCAGCAGTGACCAGGTCACACCCCAGGGGGATACGCAGTATTTT
cdr3_aa: CASSDQVTPQGDTQYF

d_call: NA
v_call: TRBV27
j_call: TRBJ1-2
clone_size: few
cdr3_nt: TGTGCCAGCAGTTTATCCAAGGATAGCACCATGGATGGCTACACCTTC
cdr3_aa: CASSLSKDSTMDGYTF

d_call: TRBD1
v_call: TRBV14
j_call: TRBJ2-7
clone_size: NA
cdr3_nt: TGTGCCAGCAGCCCTTTCGGGACAGGGGGCGAGCAGTACTTC
cdr3_aa: CASSPFGTGGEQYF

d_call: TRBD1
v_call: TRBV7-6
j_call: TRBJ1-6
clone_size: NA
cdr3_nt: TGTGCCAGCAGCCACCGGACAGGGCCTAATAATTCACCCCTCCACTTT
cdr3_aa: CASSHRTGPNNSPLHF

d_call: TRBD2
v_call: TRBV7-2
j_call: TRBJ2-3
clone_size: NA
cdr3_nt: TGTGCCAGCAGCTTAGGGGTAGCGGGGCACACAGATACGCAGTATTTT
cdr3_aa: CASSLGVAGHTDTQYF

d_call: NA
v_call: TRBV12-3/TRBV12-4
j_call: TRBJ2-2
clone_size: once
cdr3_nt: TGTGCCAGTCAGGTTGGGAACACCGGGGAGCTGTTTTTT
cdr3_aa: CASQVGNTGELFF

d_call: NA
v_call: TRBV12-3/TRBV12-4
j_call: TRBJ2-2
clone_size: NA
cdr3_nt: TGTGCCACCTCCGGGACAACCACCGGGGAGCTGTTTTTT
cdr3_aa: CATSGTTTGELFF

d_call: TRBD1
v_call: TRBV20-1
j_call: TRBJ2-7
clone_size: NA
cdr3_nt: TGCAGTGCTAGTAGGGGACAGGTAATCGACGAGCAGTACTTC
cdr3_aa: CSASRGQVIDEQYF

d_call: NA
v_call: TRBV7-9
j_call: TRBJ2-5
clone_size: few
cdr3_nt: TGTGCCAGCAGCTTAGCGCCTAGCGAAGAGACCCAGTACTTC
cdr3_aa: CASSLAPSEETQYF

d_call: NA
v_call: TRBV20-1
j_call: TRBJ1-4
clone_size: NA
cdr3_nt: TGCAGTGCTAGAGAGGGGGGGGATGAAAAACTGTTTTTT
cdr3_aa: CSAREGGDEKLFF

d_call: NA
v_call: TRBV5-5
j_call: TRBJ2-7
clone_size: NA
cdr3_nt: TGTGCCAGCAGCTTCTTCGGCTACGAGCAGTACTTC
cdr3_aa: CASSFFGYEQYF

d_call: NA
v_call: TRBV20-1
j_call: TRBJ1-1
clone_size: few
cdr3_nt: TGCAGTGTTTCAGGTGACACTGAAGCTTTCTTT
cdr3_aa: CSVSGDTEAFF

d_call: NA
v_call: TRBV20-1
j_call: TRBJ2-5
clone_size: few
cdr3_nt: TGCAGTGCTAGAGATCCTCTAGTCCTGCAGACCCAGTACTTC
cdr3_aa: CSARDPLVLQTQYF

d_call: NA
v_call: TRBV20-1
j_call: TRBJ2-5
clone_size: NA
cdr3_nt: TGCAGTGCTAGAGATGGTGGGGCAGAGACCCAGTACTTC
cdr3_aa: CSARDGGAETQYF

d_call: TRBD2
v_call: TRBV28
j_call: TRBJ2-2
clone_size: NA
cdr3_nt: TGTGCCAGCATCCCGGGGGGGCCGACCGGGGAGCTGTTTTTT
cdr3_aa: CASIPGGPTGELFF

d_call: TRBD2
v_call: TRBV6-1
j_call: TRBJ2-3
clone_size: NA
cdr3_nt: TGTGCCAGCAGCCGGGGACTAGCGGGGTCAACTAGCACAGATACGCAGTATTTT
cdr3_aa: CASSRGLAGSTSTDTQYF

d_call: TRBD2
v_call: TRBV2
j_call: TRBJ2-5
clone_size: NA
cdr3_nt: TGTGCCAGCAGTGAAGACGGGACTAGGGCAGAGACCCAGTACTTC
cdr3_aa: CASSEDGTRAETQYF

d_call: TRBD1
v_call: TRBV10-3
j_call: TRBJ2-3
clone_size: few
cdr3_nt: TGTGCCATCAGTGAGTCCGACAGGGCAACAGATACGCAGTATTTT
cdr3_aa: CAISESDRATDTQYF

d_call: NA
v_call: TRBV7-2
j_call: TRBJ1-4
clone_size: NA
cdr3_nt: TGTGCCAGCAGCCGCCGGGCCTCGGAGGGAGAAAAACTGTTTTTT
cdr3_aa: CASSRRASEGEKLFF

d_call: TRBD1
v_call: TRBV29-1
j_call: TRBJ2-5
clone_size: NA
cdr3_nt: TGCAGCGTTCGACAGGGGGTCGAGACCCAGTACTTC
cdr3_aa: CSVRQGVETQYF

d_call: TRBD1
v_call: TRBV25-1
j_call: TRBJ2-3
clone_size: few
cdr3_nt: TGTGCCAGCAGTGAAATGACAGGGATACTGACAGATACGCAGTATTTT
cdr3_aa: CASSEMTGILTDTQYF

d_call: NA
v_call: TRBV7-9
j_call: TRBJ1-3
clone_size: few
cdr3_nt: TGTGCCAGCAGCTTAGCGGGGCACACCATATATTTT
cdr3_aa: CASSLAGHTIYF

d_call: TRBD1
v_call: TRBV20-1
j_call: TRBJ2-7
clone_size: NA
cdr3_nt: TGCAGTGCTGGGGACAGATCCTACGAGCAGTACTTC
cdr3_aa: CSAGDRSYEQYF

d_call: NA
v_call: TRBV15
j_call: TRBJ1-5
clone_size: few
cdr3_nt: TGTGCCACCAGCAGAGATTTGGTGGCTCTGAGCAATCAGCCCCAGCATTTT
cdr3_aa: CATSRDLVALSNQPQHF

d_call: TRBD2
v_call: TRBV20-1
j_call: TRBJ2-1
clone_size: few
cdr3_nt: TGCAGTGCTTTGACTAGCGGGGGACACCACAATGAGCAGTTCTTC
cdr3_aa: CSALTSGGHHNEQFF

d_call: NA
v_call: TRBV5-1
j_call: TRBJ2-7
clone_size: NA
cdr3_nt: TGCGCCAGCAGCCCATCAGGGGTTTGGTCCTACGAGCAGTACTTC
cdr3_aa: CASSPSGVWSYEQYF

d_call: NA
v_call: TRBV6-2/TRBV6-3
j_call: TRBJ2-4
clone_size: few
cdr3_nt: TGTGCCAGCAGGGAACTAGCTTCGAACATTCAGTACTTC
cdr3_aa: CASRELASNIQYF

d_call: NA
v_call: TRBV4-1
j_call: TRBJ1-1
clone_size: few
cdr3_nt: TGCGCCAGCAGCCAAGATCTGGCCCGGATGAACACTGAAGCTTTCTTT
cdr3_aa: CASSQDLARMNTEAFF

d_call: NA
v_call: TRBV5-1
j_call: TRBJ1-2
clone_size: NA
cdr3_nt: TGCGCCAGCAGCTTTGACCCGTCGTATGGCTACACCTTC
cdr3_aa: CASSFDPSYGYTF

d_call: NA
v_call: TRBV7-9
j_call: TRBJ1-4
clone_size: NA
cdr3_nt: TGTGCCAGCAGGGTTTTCAAACAGGGTACTGATGAAAAACTGTTTTTT
cdr3_aa: CASRVFKQGTDEKLFF

d_call: NA
v_call: TRBV18
j_call: TRBJ1-1
clone_size: few
cdr3_nt: TGTGCCAGCTCACCAATCCGGGCATCCAACACTGAAGCTTTCTTT
cdr3_aa: CASSPIRASNTEAFF

d_call: TRBD2
v_call: TRBV4-1
j_call: TRBJ2-5
clone_size: few
cdr3_nt: TGCGCCAGCAGCCAAGAGGAGCGGGGGTCTTGGGAGACCCAGTACTTC
cdr3_aa: CASSQEERGSWETQYF

d_call: TRBD2
v_call: TRBV5-5
j_call: TRBJ2-3
clone_size: NA
cdr3_nt: TGTGCCAGCAGCTTAACGGGAGGGCCGGGGGATACGCAGTATTTT
cdr3_aa: CASSLTGGPGDTQYF